Listed here are 15 T cell receptor beta chains from one sample, sequenced in a study of blood T cell repertoires in COVID-19. Here immunoSEQ multiplex PCR was the method, and the copy in TCRdb shows in-frame clones only, minus some. Of roughly 400,000 clones listed, roughly 90% were seen once; the top ten hold 1.4%. What was sequenced was PBMCs or T cells enriched from blood (not recorded which). These receptors originate from a woman younger than 30 who had been exposed to COVID-19.

The V gene is TRBV19, the J gene TRBJ2-3; the match to TRBD2 covers 14 bases. Trimming cost V 3 bases and J 4 bases; bases outside gene matches: 6. Germline lookup yields CDR1 LNHDA and CDR2 SQIVND (reference sequence). The length of the CDR3 is 17 residues. Written as DNA, the CDR3 is TGTGCCAGTAGTATCCCCGGACTAGCGGGGGGATCAGATACGCAGTATTTT. This translates into CASSIPGLAGGSDTQYF.

This chain links TRBV13 with TRBJ2-7; TRBD2 matches 12 bases. Germline CDR1 is PRHDT and CDR2 is FYEKMQ (reference sequence). The V segment lost 5 bases and the J segment 2 bases; nucleotides outside the gene matches: 4. The CDR3 has 15 amino acids. CDR3 sequence reads: CASSPRLAGAYEQYF. The DNA for the CDR3 is TGTGCCAGCAGCCCTAGACTAGCGGGAGCCTACGAGCAGTACTTC.

The rearrangement uses TRBV7-6 and TRBJ1-1; 9 bases match TRBD1. Germline loops: CDR1 SGHVS, CDR2 FNYEAQ. This CDR3 comprises 15 residues. V gave up 5 bases and J gave up 4 bases; unmatched junction bases: 8. This chain's CDR3 is CASSRGQGRSTEAFF. In DNA, the CDR3 is TGTGCCAGCAGCCGGGGACAGGGCCGGAGCACTGAAGCTTTCTTT.

The V gene is TRBV13, the J gene TRBJ2-3; the D gene is possibly TRBD1 (6 bases). This CDR3 has 12 amino acids. The V end was cut by 5 bases, the J end by 10 bases, with 13 bases between. The germline V gene encodes CDR1 PRHDT and CDR2 FYEKMQ (reference sequence). The CDR3 DNA follows: TGTGCCAGCAGCCTCAGGGGCCCACCGCAGTATTTT. Protein: CASSLRGPPQYF.

The rearrangement links TRBV28 to TRBJ1-5; possibly TRBD1 for D (6 bases). CDR1 is MDHEN, CDR2 SYDVKM, per germline. V was clipped by 6 bases and J by 2 bases, with 23 bases between them. This CDR3 comprises 18 residues. CDR3 in DNA: TGTGCCAGCAGCCCCCTGATAGGGACAAGTTGGGGCAATCAGCCCCAGCATTTT. This sequence encodes CASSPLIGTSWGNQPQHF.

The CDR3 DNA reads TGTGCCAGCAGTTCAACCGGGACAGGTGGTGGGAAAGCTTTCTTT. Translation: CASSSTGTGGGKAFF. The V gene is TRBV28, the J gene TRBJ1-1; the match to TRBD1 covers 8 bases. CDR1 and CDR2 from the germline V gene are MDHEN and SYDVKM. Losses at the gene ends were 4 bases for V and 9 bases for J; bases not matched to a gene: 13. This CDR3 has 15 residues.

The chain carries TRBV3-1 (or the pseudogene TRBV3-2) and TRBJ2-7; D is possibly TRBD2 (5 bases). Germline V gene lookup returns CDR1 LGHDT and CDR2 YNNKEL (reference sequence). V gave up 6 bases and J gave up 2 bases, with 14 bases separating them. The CDR3 length is 14 residues. The CDR3 here is CASSPNGNPYEQYF. The DNA of the CDR3 is TGTGCCAGCAGTCCCAACGGGAACCCCTACGAGCAGTACTTC.

The chain links TRBV27 to TRBJ1-5; weak D call: TRBD1 (6 bases). V dropped 5 bases and J dropped 7 bases, with 18 bases sitting between them. Germline lookup yields CDR1 MNHEY and CDR2 SMNVEV (reference sequence). The CDR3 spans 15 residues. CDR3 in DNA: TGTGCCAGCAGTCCCTGGGGGCAGGTTGGGCAGCCCCAGCATTTT. Translating it yields CASSPWGQVGQPQHF.

A few counts support this clone. V usage is TRBV28 and J usage is TRBJ1-6; D is uncertain. The CDR3 extends over 15 amino acids. Germline V gene sequence: CDR1 MDHEN, CDR2 SYDVKM. Between the trimmed V and J ends, which lost 6 bases and 9 bases, there was a span of 18 bases. The CDR3 nucleotides are TGTGCCAGCAGCCTGACTGAACTTTCGGGTTCACCCCTCCACTTT. Its translation is CASSLTELSGSPLHF.

This clone was counted once. V and J are TRBV9 and TRBJ1-2, with TRBD1 matching over 8 bases. Germline V lookup: CDR1 SGDLS, CDR2 YYNGEE. The CDR3 has 14 residues. V lost 4 bases to trimming and J lost 5 bases; unmatched junction nucleotides: 7. CDR3 coding DNA: TGTGCCAGCAGCATCGCCCGGACAGGGTATGGCTACACCTTC. Residues: CASSIARTGYGYTF.

The rearrangement links TRBV2 to TRBJ1-5; D may be TRBD1 (6 bases). Germline assignment: CDR1 SNHLY and CDR2 FYNNEI. This CDR3 has 14 residues. The ends were cut back, 6 bases at V and 11 bases at J, with 20 bases in the middle. CDR3 in DNA: TGTGCCAGCAGGCGTGGGCAGGGGAACCTGGCCCAGCATTTT. It is translated as CASRRGQGNLAQHF.

CDR3 coding DNA: TGTGCCAGCAGCTTGGCGTCCCTAGCGGGGGTTACCTACGAGCAGTACTTC. Translated, it gives CASSLASLAGVTYEQYF. The rearrangement links TRBV5-6 to TRBJ2-7; 10 bases match TRBD2. CDR3 length: 17 amino acids. The germline CDR1 and CDR2 sequences are SGHDT and YYEEEE. J lost 2 bases, V lost 0 bases, and 8 bases had no gene match.

V is TRBV6-5 and J is TRBJ2-3; 7 bases fit TRBD1. J lost 2 bases, V lost 6 bases, and 8 bases had no gene match. The germline V gene has CDR1 MNHEY and CDR2 SVGAGI. The length of the CDR3 is 15 residues. The CDR3 loop is CASSSGTAVTDTQYF. CDR3 nucleotide sequence: TGTGCCAGCAGCTCCGGGACAGCAGTCACAGATACGCAGTATTTT.

The V gene is TRBV18, the J gene TRBJ1-2; D remains unclear. V was pared by 3 bases and J by 5 bases, with 13 bases between. Germline V gene sequence: CDR1 KGHSH, CDR2 LQKENI. This CDR3 spans 14 amino acids. The chain's CDR3 is CASSPTSTTYGYTF. The CDR3 coding sequence is TGTGCCAGCTCACCGACTTCCACAACTTATGGCTACACCTTC.

J is TRBJ2-2 and V is TRBV9; 10 nucleotides line up with TRBD2. The ends lost 3 bases at V and 4 bases at J; junction bases unmatched: 6. The germline V gene has CDR1 SGDLS and CDR2 YYNGEE. The CDR3 has 16 residues. CDR3 in DNA: TGTGCCAGCAGCGCCCTTGGACTAGCGGCCACCGGGGAGCTGTTTTTT. Encoded protein: CASSALGLAATGELFF.